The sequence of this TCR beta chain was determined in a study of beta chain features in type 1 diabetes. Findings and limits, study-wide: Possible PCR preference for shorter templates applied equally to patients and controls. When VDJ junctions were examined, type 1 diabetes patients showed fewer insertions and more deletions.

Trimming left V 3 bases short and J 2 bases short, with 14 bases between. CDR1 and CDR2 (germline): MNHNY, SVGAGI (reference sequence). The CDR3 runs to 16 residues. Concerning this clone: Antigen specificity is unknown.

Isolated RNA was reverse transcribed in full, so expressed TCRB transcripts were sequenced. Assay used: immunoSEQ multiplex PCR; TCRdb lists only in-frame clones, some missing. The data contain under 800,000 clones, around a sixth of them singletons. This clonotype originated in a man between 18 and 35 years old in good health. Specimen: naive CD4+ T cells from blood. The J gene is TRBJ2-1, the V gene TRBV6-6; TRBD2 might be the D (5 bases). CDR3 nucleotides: TGTGCCAGCAGTTATGAGGGCGCAGGACCCTACAATGAGCAGTTCTTC. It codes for CASSYEGAGPYNEQFF.